Shown below are 3 T cell receptor beta chains from a single sample sequenced in a study of blood T cell repertoires in COVID-19. Clones were read by immunoSEQ multiplex PCR, and TCRdb kept only the in-frame ones, dropping some. The top ten hold approximately 5.1% of the sample, which has approximately 210,000 clones, about four fifths seen once. Input material: peripheral blood. These TCRs come from a woman in her 70s with active or convalescent COVID-19.

DNA for the CDR3: TGTGCCACCAGTGGCCGTTCTACAGGATCTGAGACTGAAGCTTTCTTT. This sequence encodes CATSGRSTGSETEAFF. The chain couples TRBV24-1 to TRBJ1-1; TRBD1 is a possible D gene (5 bases). Trimming took off 5 bases at V and 5 bases at J, with 20 bases between the two ends. CDR1 is KGHDR, CDR2 SFDVKD, per germline. The length of the CDR3 is 16 residues.

The DNA for the CDR3 is TGTGCCAGCAGCCAAGACCCCCCTGCCACTAGCACAGATACGCAGTATTTT. This encodes CASSQDPPATSTDTQYF. The rearrangement links TRBV3-1 (or the pseudogene TRBV3-2) to TRBJ2-3; D is ambiguous. The germline gives CDR1 LGHDT, CDR2 YNNKEL (reference sequence). The CDR3 is 17 residues long. Trimming took 0 bases from V and 0 from J, leaving 13 bases between them.

The rearrangement joins TRBV3-1 (or the pseudogene TRBV3-2) to TRBJ2-3, with TRBD1 as a possible D gene (6 bases). Germline V gene data show CDR1 as LGHDT and CDR2 as YNNKEL (reference sequence). Trimming stripped 6 bases from V and 0 bases from J, with 13 bases between. This CDR3 comprises 15 residues. CDR3 region: CASRPEGVSTDTQYF. The CDR3 DNA reads TGTGCCAGCAGACCAGAGGGGGTTAGCACAGATACGCAGTATTTT.